One and the same sample provided the 17 T cell receptor beta chains below, sequenced in a study of cytomegalovirus exposure and HLA in healthy donors. A multiplex PCR was run with 60 Vbeta primers and 13 Jbeta primers. Sequencing used immunoSEQ multiplex PCR; TCRdb keeps in-frame clones, though not all of them. The clone table shows around 190,000 clones, with the ten largest holding under 1%. The sample comprised PBMCs. The receptor set was obtained from a woman aged 30 to 39 in good health and CMV-seropositive.

This chain links TRBV11-3 with TRBJ2-1; 7 positions agree with TRBD2. This CDR3 is built from 15 residues. CDR1 is SGHNT and CDR2 is YENEEA in the germline V gene. After removal of 5 bases from V and 8 bases from J, the junction contained 12 bases not matched to a gene. CDR3 bases: TGTGCCAGCAGCCCGGGGTGGGGAGGGTTCGATGAGCAGTTCTTC. It yields the protein CASSPGWGGFDEQFF.

The chain has TRBV29-1 and TRBJ1-1; TRBD1 aligns across 8 bases. V dropped 4 bases and J dropped 7; count of bases not matched to a gene: 8. CDR3 length: 13 residues. Per germline, CDR1 SQVTM and CDR2 ANQGSEA. DNA for the CDR3: TGCAGCGTTGCGGGACAGGAGGATTTTGAAGCTTTCTTT. Translated: CSVAGQEDFEAFF.

This chain uses TRBV18 with TRBJ1-4; 8 bases line up with TRBD1. CDR3 size: 15 residues. The J segment lost 5 bases and the V segment lost 6 bases, leaving 8 bases of the junction unmatched. CDR1 and CDR2 (germline): KGHSH, LQKENI. CDR3: CASSPDRGPNEKLFF. The CDR3 DNA reads TGTGCCAGCTCGCCTGACAGGGGTCCGAATGAAAAACTGTTTTTT.

The chain has TRBV6-5 and TRBJ1-4; D remains unclear. Looked up from germline, CDR1 is MNHEY and CDR2 is SVGAGI. The CDR3 runs 13 residues. V was clipped by 2 bases and J by 3 bases, with 4 bases between them. The CDR3 region is CASSYRANEKLFF. CDR3 in DNA: TGTGCCAGCAGTTACCGTGCTAATGAAAAACTGTTTTTT.

The chain is built from TRBV10-3 and TRBJ1-1, with 10 bases lining up with TRBD1. Trimming removed 6 bases from V and 3 bases from J; junction bases left unmatched: 7. The CDR3 is 15 residues long. In germline, CDR1 is ENHRY, CDR2 SYGVKD. The chain's CDR3 is CAIRGRTGGDTEAFF. CDR3 nucleotide sequence: TGTGCCATCAGAGGAAGGACAGGGGGGGACACTGAAGCTTTCTTT.

V usage is TRBV28 and J usage is TRBJ1-2; 7 bases are shared with TRBD1. CDR3 length: 14 residues. Germline lookup yields CDR1 MDHEN and CDR2 SYDVKM. V trimming: 3 bases; J trimming: 8 bases; junction bases outside the gene matches: 9. The CDR3 region has the DNA TGTGCCAGCAGTTTTAACAGGGGTCTGGACGGCTACACCTTC. Translating it yields CASSFNRGLDGYTF.

The chain joins TRBV5-1 to TRBJ1-1; D perhaps matches TRBD1 (6 bases). The ends were cut back, 1 base at V and 10 bases at J, with 14 bases in the middle. CDR1 is SGHRS and CDR2 is YFSETQ in the germline V gene. This CDR3 spans 13 amino acids. CDR3 protein: CASSLRQGNRAFF. As DNA, the CDR3 is TGCGCCAGCAGCTTGAGGCAGGGGAATCGAGCTTTCTTT.

The chain combines TRBV7-6 with TRBJ2-7; 8 positions agree with TRBD1. Germline trimming cut 5 bases from V and 7 bases from J; bases unmatched to any gene: 7. This CDR3 has 13 amino acids. The germline gives CDR1 SGHVS, CDR2 FNYEAQ. The CDR3 DNA is TGTGCCAGCAGCCCGAGGACAGGGAGGGAGCAGTACTTC. Translating gives CASSPRTGREQYF.

The J gene is TRBJ2-5, the V gene TRBV7-7; possible D gene TRBD2, 6 bases. The DNA end favors TRBJ2-7, so the J call may be wrong. The CDR3 runs to 14 residues. Germline loops: CDR1 SSHAT, CDR2 FNYEAQ (reference sequence). In nucleotides, the CDR3 is TGTGCCAGCAGCGAAGGGACTGAATTTTACGAGCAGTACTTC. This codes for CASSEGTEFYEQYF.

This rearrangement joins TRBV30 to TRBJ2-7; D might be TRBD2 (6 bases). The CDR3 runs to 12 residues. The germline CDR1 and CDR2 sequences are GTSNPN and SVGIG (reference sequence). V lost 3 bases and J lost 6, with 12 bases in between. CDR3 in DNA: TGTGCCTGGAGCCGTACTAGCACCGAGCAGTACTTC. Translation gives CAWSRTSTEQYF.

The genes are TRBV2 and TRBJ1-2; the match to TRBD1 covers 7 bases. With V trimmed by 6 bases and J by 4 bases, 5 bases remained unmatched. The CDR3 contains 13 residues. The germline V gene has CDR1 SNHLY and CDR2 FYNNEI. The CDR3 spells CASRGQAFYGYTF. The CDR3 DNA follows: TGTGCCAGCAGAGGACAGGCGTTCTATGGCTACACCTTC.

The chain links TRBV28 to TRBJ2-7, with a possible D match to TRBD1 (5 bases). In germline, CDR1 is MDHEN, CDR2 SYDVKM. This CDR3 contains 15 residues. Trimming took 6 bases from V and 2 from J, leaving 17 bases between them. CDR3 nucleotides: TGTGCCAGCAGACCCTGGACACTGATTACCTACGAGCAGTACTTC. This translates into CASRPWTLITYEQYF.

The rearrangement links TRBV28 to TRBJ1-4; 10 bases align to TRBD1. The V gene end was trimmed by 5 bases and the J gene end by 10 bases; junction bases not matched to a gene: 4. The germline V gene has CDR1 MDHEN and CDR2 SYDVKM. The CDR3 spans 13 residues. CDR3 bases: TGTGCCAGCAGTCTGACAGGGGGCGGAAAACTGTTTTTT. This translates into CASSLTGGGKLFF.

The chain is built from TRBV5-1 and TRBJ1-3, with 10 bases identical to TRBD1. The junction had 5 bases not matched to a gene; V was cut back by 4 bases and J by 4 bases. The CDR3 extends over 15 amino acids. CDR1 is SGHRS, CDR2 YFSETQ, per germline. The CDR3 sequence is CASSRTGGSGNTIYF. The DNA of the CDR3 is TGCGCCAGCAGCCGGACAGGGGGATCGGGAAACACCATATATTTT.

In the case of this clone: This specimen includes other DNA sequences encoding the same CDR3. CDR3 DNA sequence: TGTGCCAGCAGGGGGACTTTCTACGAGCAGTACTTC. Its translation: CASRGTFYEQYF. This chain joins TRBV2 and TRBJ2-7; D may be TRBD2 (6 bases). The CDR3 is 12 residues long. Trimming removed 6 bases at V and 3 bases at J, with 9 bases between. Germline values: CDR1 SNHLY, CDR2 FYNNEI.

The chain is built from TRBV28 and TRBJ1-2; tentative D call: TRBD1 (6 bases). CDR1 MDHEN and CDR2 SYDVKM come from the germline V gene. Trimming left V 6 bases short and J 5 bases short, with 16 bases between. The CDR3 runs 14 residues. The DNA for the CDR3 is TGTGCCAGCAGCGTGGACAGCGTAGCTTATGGCTACACCTTC. Encoded protein: CASSVDSVAYGYTF.

This chain connects TRBV28 to TRBJ2-1; D might be TRBD2 (5 bases). CDR3 length equals 16 residues. Germline values: CDR1 MDHEN, CDR2 SYDVKM. V lost 6 bases, J lost 5 bases, and 20 bases lay in between. CDR3 in DNA: TGTGCCAGCAGCTCCGCGGCGGGTGGCCGACACAATGAGCAGTTCTTC. The encoded protein is CASSSAAGGRHNEQFF.